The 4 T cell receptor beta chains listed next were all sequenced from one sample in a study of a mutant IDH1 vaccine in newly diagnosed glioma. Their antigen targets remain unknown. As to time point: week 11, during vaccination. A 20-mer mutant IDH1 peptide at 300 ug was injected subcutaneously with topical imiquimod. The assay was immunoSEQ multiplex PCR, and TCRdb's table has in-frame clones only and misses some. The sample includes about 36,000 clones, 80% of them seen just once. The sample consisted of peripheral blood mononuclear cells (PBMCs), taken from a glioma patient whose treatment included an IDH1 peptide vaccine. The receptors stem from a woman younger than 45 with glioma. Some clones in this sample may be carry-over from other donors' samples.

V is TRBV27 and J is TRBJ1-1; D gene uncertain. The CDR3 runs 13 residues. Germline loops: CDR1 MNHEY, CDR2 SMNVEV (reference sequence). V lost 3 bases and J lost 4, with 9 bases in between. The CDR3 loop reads CASSFWAGTEAFF. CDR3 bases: TGTGCCAGCAGTTTTTGGGCAGGCACTGAAGCTTTCTTT.

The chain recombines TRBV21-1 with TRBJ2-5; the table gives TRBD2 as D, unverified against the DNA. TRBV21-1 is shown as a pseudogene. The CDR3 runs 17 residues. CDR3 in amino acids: CASRNGTSGTFSETQYF. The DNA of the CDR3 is TGTGCCAGCAGGAACGGGACTTCCGGGACCTTTAGTGAGACCCAGTACTTC.

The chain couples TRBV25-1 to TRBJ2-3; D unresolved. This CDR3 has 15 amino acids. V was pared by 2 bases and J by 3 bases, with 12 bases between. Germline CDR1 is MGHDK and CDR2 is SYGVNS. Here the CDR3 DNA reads TGTGCCAGCAGTGAAGCTCGGGTTGGTACAGATACGCAGTATTTT. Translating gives CASSEARVGTDTQYF.

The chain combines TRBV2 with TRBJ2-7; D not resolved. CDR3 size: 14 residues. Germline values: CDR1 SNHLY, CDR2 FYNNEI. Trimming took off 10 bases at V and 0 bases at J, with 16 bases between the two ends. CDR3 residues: CATTSAGSSYEQYF. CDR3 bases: TGTGCCACTACGTCGGCCGGAAGCTCCTACGAGCAGTACTTC.